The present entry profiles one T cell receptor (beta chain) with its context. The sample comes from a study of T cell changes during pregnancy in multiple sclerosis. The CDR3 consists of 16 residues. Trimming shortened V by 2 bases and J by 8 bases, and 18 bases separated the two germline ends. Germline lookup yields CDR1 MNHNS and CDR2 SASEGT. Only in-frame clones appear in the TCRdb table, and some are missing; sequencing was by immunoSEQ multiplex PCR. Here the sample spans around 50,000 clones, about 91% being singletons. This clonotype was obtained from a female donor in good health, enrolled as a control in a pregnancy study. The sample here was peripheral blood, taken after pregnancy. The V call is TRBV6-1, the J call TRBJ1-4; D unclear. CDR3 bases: TGTGCCAGCAGTGAAATCTCCGACACCCCTTGGGAAAAACTGTTTTTT. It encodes CASSEISDTPWEKLFF.